Listed below are T cell receptor beta chains from one sample, sequenced in a study of beta chain features in type 1 diabetes. Method: immunoSEQ multiplex PCR; TCRdb's copy keeps in-frame clones and lacks some. The repertoire holds more than 300,000 clones, with 9.3% as singletons. Sequenced input: central memory CD4+ T cells from blood. All receptors derive from a man aged 30 to 45 with type 1 diabetes. The CDR3 runs from the conserved cysteine through the conserved F or W. A D gene is named only where the DNA matches it firmly. Clone size is stated in some rows and not others, as once, few, many or a class when expanded.

-,TRBV4-3,few,TRBJ1-4,TGCGCCAGCAGCCAAGGGGACGGAGCTAATGAAAAACTGTTTTTT,CASSQGDGANEKLFF
-,TRBV14,-,TRBJ2-6,TGTGCCAGCAGCCCCCAGGGGTTCCTCCCTGGGGCCAACGTCCTGACTTTC,CASSPQGFLPGANVLTF
-,TRBV11-2,many,TRBJ1-2,TGTGCCAGCAGCTTAGACCCCTATGGCTACACCTTC,CASSLDPYGYTF
-,TRBV20-1,few,TRBJ2-3,TGCAGTGCCCCAATCGCAGATACGCAGTATTTT,CSAPIADTQYF
-,TRBV28,few,TRBJ2-7,TGTGCCAGCAGTGGGACCGCGGCCTACGAGCAGTACTTC,CASSGTAAYEQYF
-,TRBV4-3,-,TRBJ2-3,TGCGCCAGCAGCCAATCTGGCATCTCAACAGATACGCAGTATTTT,CASSQSGISTDTQYF
TRBD2,TRBV7-8,few,TRBJ2-7,TGTGCCAGCAGCTCCGGGACTAGCGGGGCTTACGAGCAGTACTTC,CASSSGTSGAYEQYF
-,TRBV14,few,TRBJ1-6,TGTGCCAGCAGCCAAGATTTGAGGAGTTCACCCCTCCACTTT,CASSQDLRSSPLHF
-,TRBV10-3,few,TRBJ2-7,TGTGCCATCAGTGCGGCATGGAGCGAGCAGTACTTC,CAISAAWSEQYF
TRBD2,TRBV11-3,-,TRBJ2-7,TGTGCCAGCAGCCGGGGACTAGCCTCCTACGAGCAGTACTTC,CASSRGLASYEQYF